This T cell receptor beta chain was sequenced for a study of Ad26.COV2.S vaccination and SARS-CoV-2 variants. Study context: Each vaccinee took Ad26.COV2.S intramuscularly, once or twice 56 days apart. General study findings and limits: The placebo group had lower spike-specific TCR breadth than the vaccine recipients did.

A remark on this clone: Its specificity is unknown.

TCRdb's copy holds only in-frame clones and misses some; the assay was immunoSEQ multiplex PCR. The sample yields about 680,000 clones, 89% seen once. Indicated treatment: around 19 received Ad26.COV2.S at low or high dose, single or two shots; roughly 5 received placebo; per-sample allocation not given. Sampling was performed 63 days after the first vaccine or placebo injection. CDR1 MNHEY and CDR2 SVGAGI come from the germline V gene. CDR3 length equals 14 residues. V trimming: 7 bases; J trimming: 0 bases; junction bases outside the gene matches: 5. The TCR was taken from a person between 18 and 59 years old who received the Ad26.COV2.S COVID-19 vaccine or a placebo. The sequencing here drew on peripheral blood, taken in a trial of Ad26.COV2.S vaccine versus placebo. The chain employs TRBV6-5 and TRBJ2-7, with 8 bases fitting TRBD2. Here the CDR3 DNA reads TGTGCCAGCACTCCCACTAGCGGCTCCTACGAGCAGTACTTC. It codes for CASTPTSGSYEQYF.